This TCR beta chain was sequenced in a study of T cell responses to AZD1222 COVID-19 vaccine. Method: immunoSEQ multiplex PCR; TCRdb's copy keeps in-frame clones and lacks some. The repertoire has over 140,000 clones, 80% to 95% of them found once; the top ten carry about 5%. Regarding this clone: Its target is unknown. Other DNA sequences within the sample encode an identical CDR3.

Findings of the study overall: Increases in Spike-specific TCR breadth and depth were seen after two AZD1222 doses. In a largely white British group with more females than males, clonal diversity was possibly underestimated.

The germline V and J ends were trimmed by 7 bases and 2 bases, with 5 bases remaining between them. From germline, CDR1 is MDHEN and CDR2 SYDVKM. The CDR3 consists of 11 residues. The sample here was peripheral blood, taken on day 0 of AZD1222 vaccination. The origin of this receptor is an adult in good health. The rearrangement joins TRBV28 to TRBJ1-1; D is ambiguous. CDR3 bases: TGTGCCAGCAAGGGTAACACTGAAGCTTTCTTT. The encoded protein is CASKGNTEAFF.